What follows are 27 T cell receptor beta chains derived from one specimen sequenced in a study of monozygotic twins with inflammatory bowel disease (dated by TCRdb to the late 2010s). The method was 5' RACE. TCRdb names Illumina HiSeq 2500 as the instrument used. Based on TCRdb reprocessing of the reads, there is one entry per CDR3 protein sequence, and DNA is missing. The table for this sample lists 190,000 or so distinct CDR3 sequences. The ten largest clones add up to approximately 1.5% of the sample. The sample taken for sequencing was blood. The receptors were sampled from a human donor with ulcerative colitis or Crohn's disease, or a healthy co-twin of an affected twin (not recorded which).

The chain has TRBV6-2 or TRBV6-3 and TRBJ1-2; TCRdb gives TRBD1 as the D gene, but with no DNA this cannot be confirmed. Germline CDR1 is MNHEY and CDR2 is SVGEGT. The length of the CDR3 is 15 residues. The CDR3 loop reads CASTLSDRRRSGYTF.

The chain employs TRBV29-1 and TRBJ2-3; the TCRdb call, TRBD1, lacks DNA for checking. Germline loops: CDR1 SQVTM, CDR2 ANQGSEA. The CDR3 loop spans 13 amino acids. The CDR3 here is CSVGDSSTDTQYF.

The CDR3 sequence is CSARGDSRNTEAFF. This chain connects TRBV20-1 to TRBJ1-1; TCRdb returns TRBD1, unconfirmable since there is no DNA. The CDR3 runs to 14 residues. Per the germline V gene, CDR1 is DFQATT and CDR2 is SNEGSKA (reference sequence).

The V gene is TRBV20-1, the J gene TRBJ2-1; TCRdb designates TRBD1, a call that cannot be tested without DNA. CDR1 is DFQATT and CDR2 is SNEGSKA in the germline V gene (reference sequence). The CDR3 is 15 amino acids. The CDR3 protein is CSARAPLSSYNEQFF.

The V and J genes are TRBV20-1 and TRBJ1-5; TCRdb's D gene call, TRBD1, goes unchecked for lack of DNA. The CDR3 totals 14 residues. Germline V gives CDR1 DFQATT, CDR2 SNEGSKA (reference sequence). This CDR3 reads CSAPPGASNQPQHF.

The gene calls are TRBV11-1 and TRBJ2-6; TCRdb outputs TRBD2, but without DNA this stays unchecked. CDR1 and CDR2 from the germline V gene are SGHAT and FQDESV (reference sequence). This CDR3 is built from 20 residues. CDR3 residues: CASSLRTSGGLGSGANVLTF. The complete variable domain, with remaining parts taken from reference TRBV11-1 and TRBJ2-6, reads EAEVAQSPRYKITEKSQAVAFWCDPISGHATLYWYRQILGQGPELLVQFQDESVVDDSQLPKDRFSAERLKGVDSTLKIQPAELGDSAMYLCASSLRTSGGLGSGANVLTFGAGSRLTVL.

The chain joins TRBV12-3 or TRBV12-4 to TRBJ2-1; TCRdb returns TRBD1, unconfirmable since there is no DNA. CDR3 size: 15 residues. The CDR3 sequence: CASSLAGVGPNEQFF.

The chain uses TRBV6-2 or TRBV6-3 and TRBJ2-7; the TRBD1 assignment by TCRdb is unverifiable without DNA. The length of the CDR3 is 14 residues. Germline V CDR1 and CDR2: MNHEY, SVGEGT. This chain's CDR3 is CASSYGGLRIEQYF.

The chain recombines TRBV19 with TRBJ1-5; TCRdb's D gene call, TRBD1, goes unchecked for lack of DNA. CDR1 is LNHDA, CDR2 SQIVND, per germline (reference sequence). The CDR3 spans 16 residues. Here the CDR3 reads CASSIMGAQVNQPQHF.

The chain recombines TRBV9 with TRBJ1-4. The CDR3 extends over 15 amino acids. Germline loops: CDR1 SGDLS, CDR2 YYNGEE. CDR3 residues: CASSVAIGGAEKLFF. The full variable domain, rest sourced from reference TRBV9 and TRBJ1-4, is DSGVTQTPKHLITATGQRVTLRCSPRSGDLSVYWYQQSLDQGLQFLIQYYNGEERAKGNILERFSAQQFPDLHSELNLSSLELGDSALYFCASSVAIGGAEKLFFGSGTQLSVL.

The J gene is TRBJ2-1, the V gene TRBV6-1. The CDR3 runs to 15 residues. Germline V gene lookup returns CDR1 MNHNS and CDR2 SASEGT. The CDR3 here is CASSSTPSSYNEQFF.

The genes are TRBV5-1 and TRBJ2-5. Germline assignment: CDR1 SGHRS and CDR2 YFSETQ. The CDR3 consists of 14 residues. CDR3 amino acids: CASRPRTDQETQYF.

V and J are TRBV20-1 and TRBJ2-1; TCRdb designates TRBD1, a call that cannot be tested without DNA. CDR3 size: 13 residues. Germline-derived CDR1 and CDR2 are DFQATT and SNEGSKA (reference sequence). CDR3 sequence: CSASPQGYNEQFF.

CDR3 amino acids: CASSPITGESSYEQYF. The chain is built from TRBV18 and TRBJ2-7; there is no DNA to check the TCRdb D call of TRBD1. CDR1 is KGHSH, CDR2 LQKENI, per germline. The CDR3 is made up of 16 amino acids.

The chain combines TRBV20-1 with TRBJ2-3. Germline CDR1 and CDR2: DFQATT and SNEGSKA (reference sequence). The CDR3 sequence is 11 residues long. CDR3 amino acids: CSASLGDTQYF.

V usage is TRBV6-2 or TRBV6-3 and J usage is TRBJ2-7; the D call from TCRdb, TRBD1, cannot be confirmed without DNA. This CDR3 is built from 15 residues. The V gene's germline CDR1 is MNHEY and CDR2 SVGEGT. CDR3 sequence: CASAPLGAGTYEQYF.

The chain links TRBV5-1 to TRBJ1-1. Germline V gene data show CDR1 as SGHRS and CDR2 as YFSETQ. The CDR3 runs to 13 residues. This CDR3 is CASRLTPNTEAFF.

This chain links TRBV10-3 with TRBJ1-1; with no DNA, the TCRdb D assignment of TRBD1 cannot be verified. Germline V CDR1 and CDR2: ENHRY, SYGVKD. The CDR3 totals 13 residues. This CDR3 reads CAIKGQLNTEAFF.

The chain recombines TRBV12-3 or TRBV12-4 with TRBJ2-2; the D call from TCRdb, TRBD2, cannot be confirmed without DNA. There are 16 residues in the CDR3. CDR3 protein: CASSSSSSGYTGELFF.

CDR3: CASSQDLRAGNTIYF. J is TRBJ1-3 and V is TRBV4-1; with no DNA, the TCRdb D assignment of TRBD1 cannot be verified. From germline, CDR1 is MGHRA and CDR2 YSYEKL. The CDR3 sequence is 15 residues long.

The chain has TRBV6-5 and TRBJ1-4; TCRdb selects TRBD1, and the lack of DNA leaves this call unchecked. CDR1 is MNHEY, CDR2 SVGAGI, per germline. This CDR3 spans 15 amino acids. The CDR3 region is CASSWSGTGVEKLFF.

The CDR3 protein is CASSEGGNTEAFF. This chain links TRBV2 with TRBJ1-1. CDR3 size: 13 residues. Germline loops: CDR1 SNHLY, CDR2 FYNNEI.

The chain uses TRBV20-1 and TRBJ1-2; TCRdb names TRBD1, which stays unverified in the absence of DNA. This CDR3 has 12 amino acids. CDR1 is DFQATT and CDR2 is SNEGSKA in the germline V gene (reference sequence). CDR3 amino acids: CSAPQGRIGYTF.

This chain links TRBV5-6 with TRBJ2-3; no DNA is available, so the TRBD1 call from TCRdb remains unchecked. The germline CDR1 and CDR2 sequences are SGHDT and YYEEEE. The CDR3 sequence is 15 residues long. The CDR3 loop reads CASRDYRVGADTQYF.

Here the CDR3 reads CATSGTNTEAFF. The chain uses TRBV24-1 and TRBJ1-1. Germline assignment: CDR1 KGHDR and CDR2 SFDVKD. The CDR3 runs 12 residues.

The CDR3 here is CSAAKGFSNQPQHF. The chain joins TRBV20-1 to TRBJ1-5; TCRdb gives TRBD1 as the D gene, but with no DNA this cannot be confirmed. The CDR3 has 14 amino acids. Per germline, CDR1 DFQATT and CDR2 SNEGSKA (reference sequence).

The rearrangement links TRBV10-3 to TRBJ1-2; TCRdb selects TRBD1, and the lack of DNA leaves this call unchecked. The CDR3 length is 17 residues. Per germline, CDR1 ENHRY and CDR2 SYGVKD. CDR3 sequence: CAISESTRGTGVDGYTF.